This TCR beta chain emerged from a study of blood T cell repertoires in COVID-19. Original processing methods: Reference gene primer amplification yielded estimated nucleated cell counts. The assay was immunoSEQ multiplex PCR, and TCRdb's table has in-frame clones only and misses some. The V and J calls and clone size are taken from that table; D and trimming were inferred from the DNA. The table has 50,000 to 75,000 clones, about 73% seen once; the top ten hold roughly 18%. The CDR3 length is 13 residues. Germline V gene data show CDR1 as SGHDT and CDR2 as YYEEEE. V gave up 5 bases and J gave up 4 bases; unmatched junction bases: 5.

The chain combines TRBV5-6 with TRBJ2-5; 7 nucleotides match TRBD2. This receptor was identified in a woman aged 50 to 60 with active or convalescent COVID-19. Material for sequencing was peripheral blood. CDR3 loop: CASRAGPAETQYF. The CDR3 bases are TGTGCCAGCAGAGCGGGACCGGCAGAGACCCAGTACTTC.